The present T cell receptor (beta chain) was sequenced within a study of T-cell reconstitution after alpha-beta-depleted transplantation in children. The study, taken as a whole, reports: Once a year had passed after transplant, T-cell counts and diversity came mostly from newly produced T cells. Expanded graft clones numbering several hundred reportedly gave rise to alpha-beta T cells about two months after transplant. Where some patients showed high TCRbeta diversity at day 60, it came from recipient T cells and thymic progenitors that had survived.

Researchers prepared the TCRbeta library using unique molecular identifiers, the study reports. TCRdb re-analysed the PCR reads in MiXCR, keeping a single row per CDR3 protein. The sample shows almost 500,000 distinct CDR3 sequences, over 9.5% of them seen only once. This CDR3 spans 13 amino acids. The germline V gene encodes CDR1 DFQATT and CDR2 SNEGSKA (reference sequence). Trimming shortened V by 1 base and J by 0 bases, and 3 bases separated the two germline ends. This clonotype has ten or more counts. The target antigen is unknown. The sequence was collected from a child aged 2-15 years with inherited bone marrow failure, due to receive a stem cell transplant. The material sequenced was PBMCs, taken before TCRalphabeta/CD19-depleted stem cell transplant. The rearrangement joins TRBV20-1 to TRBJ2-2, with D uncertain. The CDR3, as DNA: TGCAGTGCTAGAGTTGCGAACACCGGGGAGCTGTTTTTT. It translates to CSARVANTGELFF.